The subject of this entry is one TCR beta chain. Its antigen is not identified. These data belong to a study of CD8 T cells in ankylosing spondylitis. Points from the study as a whole: Matched synovial fluid from ankylosing spondylitis patients was reported to be enriched for disease-linked clones. In synovial fluid and blood from reactive arthritis, some motif variants were previously reported. Characteristic, it appeared, of ankylosing spondylitis blood was a TCR beta motif of about eight highly homologous variants.

The authors made TCR beta libraries by quantitative 5'-RACE with molecular barcodes. Via MiXCR, TCRdb re-called the 5' RACE reads, giving one row per CDR3 protein. The data contain about 150,000 distinct CDR3 sequences, 30% to 35% of them singletons. V shed 5 bases, J shed 2 bases, and the junction held 5 bases outside the gene matches. The length of the CDR3 is 14 residues. Germline V gene sequence: CDR1 DFQATT, CDR2 SNEGSKA (reference sequence). This rearrangement joins TRBV20-1 to TRBJ2-2, with 7 bases fitting TRBD2. The receptor was isolated from a male donor with ankylosing spondylitis. Sample: synovial fluid, either unsorted or a sorted T cell fraction (not recorded which). DNA of the CDR3: TGCAGTGCTTTGGGAGGGCACAACACCGGGGAGCTGTTTTTT. It is translated as CSALGGHNTGELFF.